Below are 9 T cell receptor beta chains sequenced from a single sample in a study of tumor-infiltrating lymphocytes in primary liver carcinoma (dated by TCRdb to about 2017). Sequencing used an Illumina HiSeq 2500. TCRbeta-specific cDNA was reverse-transcribed from around 500 ng total RNA using a constant-region primer and ProtoScript II reverse transcriptase. The TCRbeta libraries were prepared through three rounds of nested multiplex PCR following a slightly modified ARM-PCR procedure. Each of the first two PCR rounds ran for approximately 9 cycles and used multiplex TRBV1-TRBV30 forward primers together with a Cbeta reverse primer. TCRdb reanalyzed the raw reads on its own, using fastp at Q25 for trimming and MiXCR for clone calling, and kept in-frame beta chains. Rows merge per CDR3 protein into single entries with the most common DNA and genes. This sample lists some 320,000 distinct CDR3 sequences; about 62% were detected once. Of the sample, roughly 9% is held by the ten largest clones.

TRIzol reagent was used to extract blood RNA from unsorted whole blood, while the DNeasy Blood & Tissue kit provided the germline DNA. What was sequenced was peripheral blood. These receptors were taken from a man aged 40-49 years with primary liver carcinoma and hepatitis B virus infection.

About this clonotype: The conserved final phenylalanine or tryptophan is absent from the CDR3, which likely points to a read error. This sequence joins TRBV7-8 and TRBJ2-5; either TRBD1 or TRBD2 may supply D (6 bases each). Germline CDR1 and CDR2: SGHVS and FQNEAQ. The CDR3 runs to 17 residues. V gave up 1 base and J gave up 6 bases, with 21 bases separating them. CDR3 amino acids: CASSLGRAGHGVKTQYL. CDR3 nucleotide sequence: TGTGCCAGCAGCTTAGGGAGGGCGGGACATGGGGTCAAGACCCAGTACCTC.

The rearrangement joins TRBV6-1 to TRBJ1-5, with 7 bases that match TRBD1. Per germline, CDR1 MNHNS and CDR2 SASEGT. The CDR3 has 16 residues. CDR3 residues: CHSRERTGQFNQPQHF. The CDR3 region has the DNA TGTCACAGCAGGGAACGCACGGGACAGTTTAATCAGCCCCAGCATTTT.

The chain carries TRBV5-6 and TRBJ2-2, with 8 positions matching TRBD1. V lost 4 bases and J lost 5; bases outside the gene matches: 7. The germline gives CDR1 SGHDT, CDR2 YYEEEE. The CDR3 is 15 amino acids. The DNA for the CDR3 is TGTGCCAGCAGCCCGGCAGGGGGCGATACCGGGGAGCTGTTTTTT. It specifies CASSPAGGDTGELFF.

The gene calls are TRBV5-1 and TRBJ1-2; maybe TRBD1 (6 bases). This CDR3 is built from 14 residues. Trimming stripped 1 base from V and 7 bases from J, with 14 bases between. Germline CDR1 reads SGHRS; CDR2 reads YFSETQ. CDR3 loop: CASSLKGTGSGYTF. The DNA for the CDR3 is TGCGCCAGCAGCTTGAAAGGCACAGGGTCTGGCTACACCTTC.

V gene TRBV6-1 combines with J gene TRBJ2-1; 8 bases match TRBD1. The ends lost 7 bases at V and 4 bases at J; junction bases unmatched: 15. Germline V lookup: CDR1 MNHNS, CDR2 SASEGT. The CDR3 has 17 residues. The CDR3 loop reads CASTRPPTGGKYNEQFF. CDR3 DNA: TGTGCCAGCACCCGACCCCCTACAGGGGGGAAGTACAATGAGCAGTTCTTC.

In regard to this clonotype: At one end the junction does not follow the germline gene, possibly because of a read error. CDR3 sequence reads: CAGRYVTAEALF. CDR3 bases: TGTGCCGGCAGGTATGTGACGGCTGAAGCTCTCTTT. This chain uses TRBV12-3 or TRBV12-4 with TRBJ1-1; no clear D gene. This CDR3 region has 12 residues.

Of note for this clonotype: A read error may explain this, as a much larger clone is one base away. This rearrangement joins TRBV6-2 or TRBV6-3 to TRBJ2-1, with 13 bases that match TRBD2. There are 12 residues in the CDR3. Looked up from germline, CDR1 is MNHEY and CDR2 is SVGEGT. CDR3 nucleotides: TGTGCCAGCATTCAGGGACTAGCGGGACCAATCTTC. Amino acid sequence: CASIQGLAGPIF.

Concerning this clonotype: A junction end diverges from the germline sequence, so it may reflect a read error. The chain links TRBV6-2 or TRBV6-3 to TRBJ2-7, with a weak D call TRBD2 (5 bases). The CDR3 totals 16 residues. Germline CDR1 MNHEY, CDR2 SVGEGT. The CDR3 sequence is CASSYSKAQAIYERYF. The CDR3 nucleotides are TGTGCCAGCAGTTACTCGAAGGCTCAGGCAATCTACGAGCGGTATTTC.

Remarks on this clonotype: The junction differs from germline at one of its ends, possibly a read error. This chain links TRBV11-1 with TRBJ2-7; 8 bases map to TRBD1. This CDR3 is built from 13 residues. Per the germline V gene, CDR1 is SGHAT and CDR2 is FQDESV (reference sequence). CDR3 protein: CVSSADRVREQYF. CDR3 sequence (DNA): TGTGTCAGCAGTGCGGACAGGGTGAGGGAGCAGTACTTC.